This TCR beta chain is drawn from a study of OX40 agonist ivuxolimab in advanced cancers. Libraries were prepared by immunoSEQ multiplex PCR; TCRdb keeps only in-frame clonotypes and omits some of them. The repertoire consists of 77,000 or so clones, with over 75% occurring once and the leading ten covering 5%. Autoimmune disease history or systemic immunosuppression was exclusionary. Germline CDR1 is SGHTS and CDR2 is YDEGEE. The J segment lost 7 bases and the V segment lost 3 bases, leaving 9 bases of the junction unmatched. The CDR3 covers 16 residues. Sequenced here: CD4+ or CD8+ T cells sorted from blood, sampled in a trial of the OX40 agonist ivuxolimab. The receptor was isolated from an adult with an advanced solid tumor such as melanoma, head and neck, liver or kidney cancer. The chain joins TRBV5-8 to TRBJ1-5; TRBD1 matches 11 bases. The CDR3 DNA follows: TGTGCCAGCAGCTCATATCTCGGACAGGGGGCCCAGCCCCAGCATTTT. This sequence encodes CASSSYLGQGAQPQHF.